These 21 T cell receptor beta chains share one sample of origin, sequenced in a study of identical twins. TCRdb fed the 5' RACE reads into MiXCR, producing one record per CDR3 protein. The sample consists of about 900,000 distinct CDR3 sequences, around 12% of them appearing once. The sample was also linked to a second study, of yellow fever vaccine responses in identical twins.

The sequenced material came from PBMCs. These receptors were obtained from a woman between 18 and 30 years old in good health.

The chain carries TRBV4-1 and TRBJ1-4; TRBD1 might be the D (6 bases). Trimming shortened V by 0 bases and J by 8 bases, and 13 bases separated the two germline ends. The CDR3 is made up of 15 amino acids. In germline, CDR1 is MGHRA, CDR2 YSYEKL. The CDR3 loop is CASSQEKGRGEKLFF. CDR3 DNA: TGCGCCAGCAGCCAAGAAAAGGGTAGGGGGGAAAAACTGTTTTTT.

This clonotype was picked up many times. The chain couples TRBV12-3 or TRBV12-4 to TRBJ1-5; tentatively, D is TRBD1 (5 bases). V gave up 8 bases and J gave up 1 base, with 15 bases separating them. This CDR3 is 15 amino acids long. The CDR3 DNA reads as TGTGCCAGCGGCAAGACGGGACTCAGCAATCAGCCCCAGCATTTT. As protein: CASGKTGLSNQPQHF.

The chain uses TRBV11-2 and TRBJ2-5; tentative D call: TRBD2 (5 bases). The CDR3 is 15 amino acids. Germline V gene sequence: CDR1 SGHAT, CDR2 FQNNGV. V was cut by 0 bases and J by 1 base, with 9 bases left in between. CDR3 residues: CASSLDPGLQETQYF. The CDR3 nucleotides read TGTGCCAGCAGCTTAGATCCAGGACTCCAAGAGACCCAGTACTTC. Filled out from reference TRBV11-2 and TRBJ2-5, the complete variable domain reads EAGVAQSPRYKIIEKRQSVAFWCNPISGHATLYWYQQILGQGPKLLIQFQNNGVVDDSQLPKDRFSAERLKGVDSTLKIQPAKLEDSAVYLCASSLDPGLQETQYFGPGTRLLVL.

This clonotype occurred many times. CDR3 in amino acids: CASSESSSPLHF. The CDR3 nucleotides are TGTGCCAGCAGTGAATCTAGTTCACCCCTCCACTTT. J is TRBJ1-6 and V is TRBV25-1; D gene unclear. V shed 1 base and J shed 9 bases, with 4 bases lying between them. CDR1 and CDR2 (germline): MGHDK, SYGVNS. The CDR3 runs to 12 residues.

The CDR3 DNA reads TGTGCCAGCAGCTTGTTTAGGGCGAACACCGGGGAGCTGTTTTTT. It encodes CASSLFRANTGELFF. V and J are TRBV5-6 and TRBJ2-2; D unresolved. Germline-derived CDR1 and CDR2 are SGHDT and YYEEEE. V lost 1 base and J lost 0, with 7 bases in between. This CDR3 comprises 15 residues.

The CDR3 reads CASSVDFASYEQYF. Here the CDR3 DNA reads TGTGCCAGCAGCGTAGATTTCGCCTCATACGAGCAGTACTTC. The chain recombines TRBV9 with TRBJ2-7; no clear D gene. With 0 bases removed from V and 4 bases from J, the gap between germline ends came to 11 bases. The germline V gene encodes CDR1 SGDLS and CDR2 YYNGEE. The CDR3 runs 14 residues.

The V gene is TRBV7-8, the J gene TRBJ2-1; D is unclear. CDR3 length: 14 amino acids. CDR1 and CDR2 (germline): SGHVS, FQNEAQ. CDR3 nucleotide sequence: TGTGCTACGAGACCCCTGAGCTCCTACAATGAGCAGTTCTTC. It specifies CATRPLSSYNEQFF.

Ten or more counts support this clonotype. CDR3 sequence (DNA): TGTGCCAGCAGTCCCCCGACACCGGGACTAGCTACGGGGAGCGACTACGAGCAGTACGTC. The encoded protein is CASSPPTPGLATGSDYEQYV. The chain carries TRBV12-3 or TRBV12-4 and TRBJ2-7; 9 bases agree with TRBD2. This CDR3 spans 20 amino acids. With V trimmed by 5 bases and J by 3 bases, 23 bases remained unmatched.

The chain carries TRBV28 and TRBJ2-7; D uncertain. The CDR3 has 14 residues. The V gene lost 8 bases and the J gene lost 1 base, with 15 bases spanning the gap. Germline CDR1 and CDR2: MDHEN and SYDVKM. As DNA, the CDR3 is TGTGCCAGCGCGGCTAGGATGAGTTCCTACGAGCAGTACTTC. Its translation: CASAARMSSYEQYF.

The chain carries TRBV28 and TRBJ2-5; 7 positions match TRBD2. Germline V lookup: CDR1 MDHEN, CDR2 SYDVKM. V was pared by 10 bases and J by 2 bases, with 10 bases of the junction left unmatched. The length of the CDR3 is 14 residues. CDR3 protein: CATRGVLRQETQYF. The CDR3 DNA sequence: TGTGCCACCCGGGGGGTACTGCGGCAAGAGACCCAGTACTTC.

V gene TRBV7-9 combines with J gene TRBJ2-1, with D possibly TRBD2 on 5 matching bases. The CDR3 extends over 16 amino acids. CDR1 and CDR2 from the germline V gene are SEHNR and FQNEAQ (reference sequence). The V and J ends lost 5 bases and 3 bases respectively, with 17 bases between them. The CDR3 reads CASSPGRGSLYNEQFF. The CDR3 DNA is TGTGCCAGCAGCCCCGGACGGGGATCCCTCTACAATGAGCAGTTCTTC.

This rearrangement joins TRBV11-2 to TRBJ2-5, with 8 bases matching TRBD2. With 0 bases clipped from V and 7 bases from J, the junction kept 4 bases outside the gene matches. CDR3 length: 14 residues. Germline V gene lookup returns CDR1 SGHAT and CDR2 FQNNGV. The CDR3 nucleotides read TGTGCCAGCAGCTTAGAACGGAGCGGGAGGACCCAGTACTTC. Its translation: CASSLERSGRTQYF.

The chain is built from TRBV19 and TRBJ2-1; the D call may be TRBD1 or TRBD2 (6 bases each). Per germline, CDR1 LNHDA and CDR2 SQIVND (reference sequence). This CDR3 region has 16 residues. V was cut by 5 bases and J by 2 bases, with 16 bases left in between. The CDR3 nucleotides read TGTGCCAGTAGTCCGAAGGGGGGAGCACCCTACAATGAGCAGTTCTTC. Translation: CASSPKGGAPYNEQFF.

This clonotype has only a few counts. The genes are TRBV29-1 and TRBJ2-7, with 8 nucleotides matching TRBD1. CDR3 length equals 12 residues. V shed 7 bases, J shed 4 bases, and the junction held 6 bases outside the gene matches. Germline CDR1 SQVTM, CDR2 ANQGSEA. DNA of the CDR3: TGCAGCGCGACCAGGGGGCGGTACGAGCAGTACTTC. Translating gives CSATRGRYEQYF.

The table lists this clonotype with many counts. J is TRBJ2-1 and V is TRBV24-1, with 9 bases fitting TRBD1. The germline V gene encodes CDR1 KGHDR and CDR2 SFDVKD. CDR3 length: 16 amino acids. V lost 5 bases, J lost 9 bases, and 13 bases stayed unmatched. CDR3 in amino acids: CATSVLSGQGYSEQFF. CDR3 coding DNA: TGTGCCACCAGTGTCTTATCTGGACAGGGGTATAGTGAGCAGTTCTTC.

V and J are TRBV19 and TRBJ1-1; D remains unclear. CDR3 length: 14 residues. Germline V gene lookup returns CDR1 LNHDA and CDR2 SQIVND (reference sequence). Trimming took off 6 bases at V and 0 bases at J, with 11 bases between the two ends. This CDR3 reads CASRREGLNTEAFF. The CDR3 nucleotides read TGTGCCAGTAGGAGGGAGGGATTGAACACTGAAGCTTTCTTT.

The chain is built from TRBV10-3 and TRBJ2-1; possibly TRBD2 for D (5 bases). CDR1 ENHRY and CDR2 SYGVKD come from the germline V gene. With 4 bases removed from V and 8 bases from J, the gap between germline ends came to 18 bases. The CDR3 consists of 15 residues. The CDR3 DNA follows: TGTGCCATCAGTGGCGGGCTAGCAAGCTCCGATGAGCAGTTCTTC. Its protein is CAISGGLASSDEQFF.

This clonotype was seen only a few times. The chain recombines TRBV2 with TRBJ2-7, with D maybe TRBD2 (6 bases). V was pared by 3 bases and J by 4 bases, with 7 bases between. Germline CDR1 and CDR2: SNHLY and FYNNEI. The CDR3 loop spans 12 amino acids. CDR3 nucleotides: TGTGCCAGCAGTGACGGGGGATACGAGCAGTACGTC. Its translation: CASSDGGYEQYV.

This clonotype turned up a few times. The CDR3 DNA reads as TGTGCCAGCAGCTACAGCGGGAGCCCTAATGAGCAGTTCTTC. It encodes CASSYSGSPNEQFF. The gene calls are TRBV12-3 or TRBV12-4 and TRBJ2-1; 8 nucleotides line up with TRBD2. The length of the CDR3 is 14 residues. V was pared by 6 bases and J by 7 bases, with 8 bases of the junction left unmatched.

The chain combines TRBV2 with TRBJ2-7; D call uncertain. There are 14 residues in the CDR3. The V and J ends lost 6 bases and 3 bases respectively, with 15 bases between them. Looked up from germline, CDR1 is SNHLY and CDR2 is FYNNEI. CDR3 residues: CASRETSSNYEQYV. The CDR3 nucleotides read TGTGCCAGCAGGGAAACATCGTCAAACTACGAGCAGTACGTC.

This clonotype was counted only a few times. The chain uses TRBV14 and TRBJ2-2; D is ambiguous. Germline loops: CDR1 SGHDN, CDR2 FVKESK. Trimming took off 1 base at V and 4 bases at J, with 7 bases between the two ends. CDR3 size: 14 residues. Written as DNA, the CDR3 is TGTGCCAGCAGCCAAGCATCGTTCACCGGGGAGCTGTTTTTT. Encoded protein: CASSQASFTGELFF.